These 12 T cell receptor beta chains were all obtained from the same sample, sequenced in a study of beta chain features in type 1 diabetes. Notes on the study in general: Moderate but significant shortening of TCRB CDR3s was recorded in all four CD4+ subsets from Type 1 diabetes patients.

What was sequenced were expressed TCRB transcripts, since all of the isolated RNA had been reverse transcribed. This table comes from immunoSEQ multiplex PCR, and its TCRdb copy is limited to in-frame clones, with some not included. The data hold about 170,000 clones, with approximately 8.1% observed a single time. What these receptors recognize is not known. The source material was central memory CD4+ T cells from blood. These receptors all come from a woman between 40 and 50 years old with type 1 diabetes.

This chain connects TRBV5-1 to TRBJ1-5; the D is unclear. V lost 0 bases, J lost 6 bases, and 13 bases lay in between. The CDR3 has 15 residues. Germline CDR1 is SGHRS and CDR2 is YFSETQ. The CDR3 region has the DNA TGCGCCAGCAGCTTGGGGGGAGATGGTACTCAGCCCCAGCATTTT. This translates into CASSLGGDGTQPQHF.

This chain links TRBV28 with TRBJ2-7; possibly TRBD1 for D (5 bases). Trimming stripped 5 bases from V and 6 bases from J, with 20 bases between. The CDR3 runs to 15 residues. The germline V gene has CDR1 MDHEN and CDR2 SYDVKM. CDR3 sequence reads: CASSLARQRVIEQYF. CDR3 nucleotide sequence: TGTGCCAGCAGTCTGGCCCGACAGAGAGTAATCGAGCAGTACTTC.

This clone was counted a few times. The CDR3 loop reads CASSDRGASGANVLTF. CDR3 sequence (DNA): TGCGCCAGCAGTGACAGGGGCGCTTCTGGGGCCAACGTCCTGACTTTC. This chain uses TRBV10-2 with TRBJ2-6; maybe TRBD1 (6 bases). V dropped 3 bases and J dropped 1 base, with 10 bases sitting between them. Germline CDR1 and CDR2: WSHSY and SAAADI. The CDR3 consists of 16 residues.

V usage is TRBV28 and J usage is TRBJ2-3, with 8 bases aligning to TRBD2. The CDR3 length is 12 residues. V dropped 8 bases and J dropped 6; count of bases not matched to a gene: 4. CDR1 MDHEN and CDR2 SYDVKM come from the germline V gene. The CDR3 reads CASQRGWDTQYF. The CDR3 region has the DNA TGTGCCAGCCAGCGGGGGTGGGATACGCAGTATTTT. The full variable domain, with the rest looked up from reference TRBV28 and TRBJ2-3, is DVKVTQSSRYLVKRTGEKVFLECVQDMDHENMFWYRQDPGLGLRLIYFSYDVKMKEKGDIPEGYSVSREKKERFSLILESASTNQTSMYLCASQRGWDTQYFGPGTRLTVL.

This clone was seen at least ten times. The chain has TRBV29-1 and TRBJ1-2, with a tentative D call TRBD1 (6 bases). Germline CDR1 reads SQVTM; CDR2 reads ANQGSEA. The CDR3 contains 13 residues. The V end was cut by 2 bases, the J end by 4 bases, with 11 bases between. The CDR3 DNA follows: TGCAGCGTTGAAAAGGACAGACTCTATGGCTACACCTTC. Its translation is CSVEKDRLYGYTF. Filled out from reference TRBV29-1 and TRBJ1-2, the complete variable domain reads SAVISQKPSRDICQRGTSLTIQCQVDSQVTMMFWYRQQPGQSLTLIATANQGSEATYESGFVIDKFPISRPNLTFSTLTVSNMSPEDSSIYLCSVEKDRLYGYTFGSGTRLTVV.

The V gene is TRBV5-1, the J gene TRBJ1-2; 7 bases line up with TRBD1. V lost 6 bases to trimming and J lost 6 bases; unmatched junction nucleotides: 14. The CDR3 runs 15 residues. The germline V gene has CDR1 SGHRS and CDR2 YFSETQ. The CDR3 here is CASTTGEGSDHGYTF. CDR3 DNA sequence: TGCGCCAGCACCACAGGGGAAGGGAGTGATCATGGCTACACCTTC.

J is TRBJ2-7 and V is TRBV28; D perhaps matches TRBD2 (7 bases). The germline V and J ends were trimmed by 8 bases and 9 bases, with 14 bases remaining between them. CDR1 is MDHEN and CDR2 is SYDVKM in the germline V gene. This CDR3 spans 11 amino acids. CDR3 in amino acids: CASRGGAGQYF. In DNA form, the CDR3 reads TGTGCCAGCCGCGGGGGCGCCGGGCAGTACTTC.

V usage is TRBV2 and J usage is TRBJ1-1; D is possibly TRBD1 (6 bases). Germline V gene data show CDR1 as SNHLY and CDR2 as FYNNEI. V lost 6 bases, J lost 4 bases, and 12 bases lay in between. CDR3 length: 13 amino acids. CDR3 region: CASREQGGTEAFF. In DNA form, the CDR3 reads TGTGCCAGCAGGGAACAGGGAGGCACTGAAGCTTTCTTT.

In its sample, this clone was seen a few times. V gene TRBV2 combines with J gene TRBJ1-5; a possible D gene is TRBD1 (5 bases). The CDR3 covers 13 residues. Trimming stripped 11 bases from V and 0 bases from J, with 11 bases between. The germline V gene has CDR1 SNHLY and CDR2 FYNNEI. CDR3 sequence: CAGGGYSNQPQHF. In nucleotides, the CDR3 is TGTGCCGGGGGGGGGTATAGCAATCAGCCCCAGCATTTT.

This chain joins TRBV29-1 and TRBJ1-2; the D gene is possibly TRBD1 (5 bases). The V end lost 1 base, the J end lost 5 bases, and 14 bases lay between the germline ends. Germline V gives CDR1 SQVTM, CDR2 ANQGSEA. CDR3 length: 14 amino acids. The CDR3 DNA sequence: TGCAGCGTTGAAGCCCCGGACATTGGTTATGGCTACACCTTC. It specifies CSVEAPDIGYGYTF.

DNA for the CDR3: TGCAGTGCTAGGACGGGCTATGGCTACACCTTC. This codes for CSARTGYGYTF. V is TRBV20-1 and J is TRBJ1-2, with no clear D. Germline V gene lookup returns CDR1 DFQATT and CDR2 SNEGSKA (reference sequence). Trimming removed 3 bases from V and 4 bases from J, with 6 bases in between. The CDR3 has 11 residues.

This clone was recorded a few times. The chain uses TRBV30 and TRBJ1-4; no firm D call. This CDR3 has 16 amino acids. CDR1 is GTSNPN, CDR2 SVGIG, per germline (reference sequence). V was trimmed by 3 bases and J by 0 bases, leaving 14 bases between them. DNA of the CDR3: TGTGCCTGGAGGCCCCCCTACAGTGCAACTAATGAAAAACTGTTTTTT. It is translated as CAWRPPYSATNEKLFF.